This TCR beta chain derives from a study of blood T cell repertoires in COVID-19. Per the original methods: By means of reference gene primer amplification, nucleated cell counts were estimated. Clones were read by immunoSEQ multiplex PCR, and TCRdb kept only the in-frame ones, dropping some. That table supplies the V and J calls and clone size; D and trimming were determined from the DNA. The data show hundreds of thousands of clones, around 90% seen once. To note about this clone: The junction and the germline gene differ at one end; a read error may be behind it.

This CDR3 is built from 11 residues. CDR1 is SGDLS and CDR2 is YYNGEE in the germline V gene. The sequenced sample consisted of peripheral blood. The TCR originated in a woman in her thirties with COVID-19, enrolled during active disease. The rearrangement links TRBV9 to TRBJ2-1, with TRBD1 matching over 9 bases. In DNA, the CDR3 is TGTGCCAGCAGCGCCGGGACAGGGAGGGTCTTC. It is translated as CASSAGTGRVF.